Below are 13 T cell receptor beta chains sequenced from a single sample in a study of blood T cells in healthy people across ages. The use of a sample-barcoded 5' primer and a J-beta primer mix characterized a second PCR of about 7 to 12 cycles. TCRdb redid the calling of the 5' RACE reads with MiXCR, one entry per CDR3 protein. The profile shows about 800,000 distinct CDR3 sequences, more than 20% of them singletons. The same sample was also used in a study of T cells of mothers and their children.

Material for sequencing was blood. The receptors come from a boy aged 5 to 17 in good health.

The sample holds a few counts of this clonotype. The rearrangement joins TRBV6-2 or TRBV6-3 to TRBJ2-5; a possible D gene is TRBD2 (6 bases). The closer fit of TRBJ2-7 to the DNA end suggests the J call may be wrong. Germline V gene lookup returns CDR1 MNHEY and CDR2 SVGEGT. This CDR3 has 14 amino acids. The DNA for the CDR3 is TGTGCCAGCAAGCCTGCGGAGGACTACTACGAGCAGTACTTC. Translating it yields CASKPAEDYYEQYF.

The rearrangement uses TRBV9 and TRBJ1-1; the D gene is possibly TRBD1 (5 bases). Trimming stripped 4 bases from V and 6 bases from J, with 13 bases between. CDR1 SGDLS and CDR2 YYNGEE come from the germline V gene. CDR3 length: 13 residues. As DNA, the CDR3 is TGTGCCAGCAGCCGAAAACCGGGGGCTGAAGCTTTCTTT. This codes for CASSRKPGAEAFF. Filled out from reference TRBV9 and TRBJ1-1, the complete variable domain reads DSGVTQTPKHLITATGQRVTLRCSPRSGDLSVYWYQQSLDQGLQFLIQYYNGEERAKGNILERFSAQQFPDLHSELNLSSLELGDSALYFCASSRKPGAEAFFGQGTRLTVV.

This chain links TRBV28 with TRBJ1-6, with D hard to call. The germline gives CDR1 MDHEN, CDR2 SYDVKM. This CDR3 is 15 amino acids long. With 6 bases removed from V and 0 bases from J, the gap between germline ends came to 9 bases. The CDR3 region has the DNA TGTGCCAGCAGCCAACAGAGCTCCTATAATTCACCCCTCCACTTT. This codes for CASSQQSSYNSPLHF.

This clonotype appeared a few times. This sequence joins TRBV7-9 and TRBJ2-1; 11 positions match TRBD2. Looked up from germline, CDR1 is SEHNR and CDR2 is FQNEAQ (reference sequence). The CDR3 totals 17 residues. The V segment lost 4 bases and the J segment 1 base; nucleotides outside the gene matches: 6. CDR3 nucleotide sequence: TGTGCCAGCAGCTCAACTAGCGGGAGTTTGTCCTACAATGAGCAGTTCTTC. Its translation is CASSSTSGSLSYNEQFF. Using reference TRBV7-9 and TRBJ2-1 for the parts outside the CDR3, the full variable domain is DTGVSQNPRHKITKRGQNVTFRCDPISEHNRLYWYRQTLGQGPEFLTYFQNEAQLEKSRLLSDRFSAERPKGSFSTLEIQRTEQGDSAMYLCASSSTSGSLSYNEQFFGPGTRLTVL.

Points on this clonotype: At one end, the junction sequence differs from germline, possibly due to a read error. The genes are TRBV12-3 or TRBV12-4 and TRBJ2-5; no clear D. There are 14 residues in the CDR3. In DNA form, the CDR3 reads TGTGTCAGCAGTTTATCGGTTAGACAAGAGACCCAGTACTTC. This sequence encodes CVSSLSVRQETQYF.

The rearrangement links TRBV20-1 to TRBJ2-3; D uncertain. This CDR3 is 11 amino acids long. Germline CDR1 DFQATT, CDR2 SNEGSKA (reference sequence). Trimming stripped 4 bases from V and 0 bases from J, with 2 bases between. The CDR3 loop reads CSAISTDTQYF. CDR3 coding DNA: TGCAGTGCTATAAGCACAGATACGCAGTATTTT.

This clonotype was seen at least ten times. The V and J genes are TRBV9 and TRBJ1-2; maybe TRBD1 (6 bases). From germline, CDR1 is SGDLS and CDR2 YYNGEE. CDR3 length equals 16 residues. The V and J ends lost 0 bases and 4 bases respectively, with 16 bases between them. CDR3 DNA sequence: TGTGCCAGCAGCGTAGAACCGGGGGCGTCTTCCTATGGCTACACCTTC. Protein product: CASSVEPGASSYGYTF.

This clonotype was seen more than once but under ten times. V usage is TRBV7-2 and J usage is TRBJ2-5; 10 positions agree with TRBD2. J gave up 1 base and V 5 bases, and 4 bases lay outside the gene matches. The CDR3 is made up of 15 amino acids. The V gene's germline CDR1 is SGHTA and CDR2 FQGNSA. In DNA, the CDR3 is TGTGCCAGCAGCATTAGCGGGAGGTTCCAAGAGACCCAGTACTTC. Its protein is CASSISGRFQETQYF.

This clonotype was detected many times. The gene calls are TRBV18 and TRBJ1-4; 7 bases line up with TRBD1. After removal of 4 bases from V and 14 bases from J, the junction contained 22 bases not matched to a gene. The CDR3 has 17 amino acids. Germline assignment: CDR1 KGHSH and CDR2 LQKENI. CDR3 residues: CASSRTGQALNEKELFF. Here the CDR3 DNA reads TGTGCCAGCTCACGCACCGGACAGGCTCTTAATGAAAAAGAGCTGTTTTTT.

This clonotype was found a few times. The CDR3 protein is CSGGLLQETQYF. The CDR3 bases are TGCAGCGGGGGACTACTCCAAGAGACCCAGTACTTC. The rearrangement joins TRBV29-1 to TRBJ2-1, with 7 bases fitting TRBD2. The J call may be mistaken, given a closer DNA end match to TRBJ2-5. Per germline, CDR1 SQVTM and CDR2 ANQGSEA. The CDR3 has 12 residues.

The chain has TRBV7-3 and TRBJ1-2; 9 bases line up with TRBD1. This CDR3 region has 15 residues. Unmatched junction bases numbered 13, after V lost 4 bases and J lost 10 bases. Germline V gene data show CDR1 as SGHTA and CDR2 as FQGTGA. CDR3 residues: CASSWGQGGLADYTF. The CDR3 bases are TGTGCCAGCAGCTGGGGACAGGGAGGTCTGGCTGACTACACCTTC.

The rearrangement uses TRBV4-3 and TRBJ1-6; D uncertain. Germline V gene lookup returns CDR1 LGHNA and CDR2 YSLEER. The CDR3 totals 13 residues. V was trimmed by 1 base and J by 11 bases, leaving 9 bases between them. The DNA for the CDR3 is TGCGCCAGCAGCCAAGGATTCGAACCACCCCTCCACTTT. Protein sequence: CASSQGFEPPLHF.

A few counts support this clonotype. V gene TRBV28 combines with J gene TRBJ1-3; perhaps TRBD1 as D (5 bases). The germline gives CDR1 MDHEN, CDR2 SYDVKM. The CDR3 is 15 amino acids. V lost 3 bases, J lost 0 bases, and 9 bases lay in between. The CDR3 loop reads CASSFLGDSGNTIYF. The CDR3 DNA follows: TGTGCCAGCAGTTTTTTGGGGGACTCTGGAAACACCATATATTTT.